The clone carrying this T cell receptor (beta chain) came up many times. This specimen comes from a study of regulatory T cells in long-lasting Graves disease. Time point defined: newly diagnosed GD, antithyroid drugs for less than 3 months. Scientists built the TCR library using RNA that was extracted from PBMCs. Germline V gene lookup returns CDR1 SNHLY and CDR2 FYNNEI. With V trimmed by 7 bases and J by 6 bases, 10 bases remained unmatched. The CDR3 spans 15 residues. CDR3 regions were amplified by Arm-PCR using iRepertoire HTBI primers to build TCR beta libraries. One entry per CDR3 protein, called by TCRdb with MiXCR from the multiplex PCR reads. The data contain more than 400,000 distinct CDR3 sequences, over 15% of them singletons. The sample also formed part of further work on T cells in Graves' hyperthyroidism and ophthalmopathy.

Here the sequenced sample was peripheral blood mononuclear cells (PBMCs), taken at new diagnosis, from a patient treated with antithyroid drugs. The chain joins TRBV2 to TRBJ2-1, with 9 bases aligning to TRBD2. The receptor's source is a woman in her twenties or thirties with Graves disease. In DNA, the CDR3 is TGTGCCAGCATAATCGGGACTAGCTTTGGCAATGAGCAGTTCTTC. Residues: CASIIGTSFGNEQFF.